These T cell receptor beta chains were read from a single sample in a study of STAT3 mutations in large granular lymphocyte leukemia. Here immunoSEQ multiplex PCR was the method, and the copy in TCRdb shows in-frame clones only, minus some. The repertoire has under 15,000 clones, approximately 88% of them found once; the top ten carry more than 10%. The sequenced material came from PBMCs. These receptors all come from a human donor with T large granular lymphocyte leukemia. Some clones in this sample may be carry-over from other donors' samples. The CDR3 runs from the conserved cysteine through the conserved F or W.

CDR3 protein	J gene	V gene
CASSPDSSQYNEQFF	TRBJ2-1	TRBV11-2
CASSFGESGGYTF	TRBJ1-2	TRBV7-9
CASSPFDGNPYGYTF	TRBJ1-2	TRBV7-2
CASSRLQQGTGELFF	TRBJ2-2	TRBV4-1
CASSAQRNTEAFF	TRBJ1-1	TRBV19
CASSPVLQGLNQPQHF	TRBJ1-5	TRBV28
CASSFAQTGGLTDTQYF	TRBJ2-3	TRBV5-1
CASRAGRGGSNEQYF	TRBJ2-7	TRBV7-2
CASRTGGHTGELFF	TRBJ2-2	TRBV27
CSVEGDRGFTDTQYF	TRBJ2-3	TRBV29-1
CASRGTGAFGYTF	TRBJ1-2	TRBV6-6
CASSPRGFSSGANVLTF	TRBJ2-6	TRBV18
CASSSHVRGTQYF	TRBJ2-3	TRBV27
CASSPSTDTQYF	TRBJ2-3	TRBV27
CASNLDRVGQPQHF	TRBJ1-5	TRBV2
CASSMTDRPNYGYTF	TRBJ1-2	TRBV19
CAWSVSWRGEQFF	TRBJ2-1	TRBV30
CAWRTSGSYTQYF	TRBJ2-3	TRBV30
CSVVGGTGISQETQYF	TRBJ2-5	TRBV29-1
CASSERGSQHF	TRBJ1-5	TRBV6-1
CASSSGFHIQYF	TRBJ2-4	TRBV19
CASSPREQDQVYGYTF	TRBJ1-2	TRBV18
CASSLPRQETQYF	TRBJ2-5	TRBV5-4
CASSLGLIQGVAEKLFF	TRBJ1-4	TRBV5-1
CASSIGANDQPQHF	TRBJ1-5	TRBV19
CASETGMRTEAFF	TRBJ1-1	TRBV2
CASSLAQEGNQPQHF	TRBJ1-5	TRBV11-2
CASRPQGRRNTGELFF	TRBJ2-2	TRBV19
CASSLTLGTGTEQYF	TRBJ2-7	TRBV7-2
CASRSEGTGPYEQYF	TRBJ2-7	TRBV7-6
CASKQLNTEAFF	TRBJ1-1	TRBV2
CASSYLNTEAFF	TRBJ1-1	TRBV11-2
CASSLGAEKLFF	TRBJ1-4	TRBV28
CASSIEFANQPQHF	TRBJ1-5	TRBV19
CAIRWGAEGNGYTF	TRBJ1-2	TRBV10-3
CASSHPGQGALEQFF	TRBJ2-1	TRBV13
CASRDATNTGELFF	TRBJ2-2	TRBV25-1
CASSDLGQGATEAFF	TRBJ1-1	TRBV6-1
CASSDSRTGYGYTF	TRBJ1-2	TRBV6-4
CASIGTSPTGELFF	TRBJ2-2	TRBV2
CASSTGMSEQFF	TRBJ2-1	TRBV11-3
CASSLWGAGTDTQYF	TRBJ2-3	TRBV7-8
CARVAGPNTEAFF	TRBJ1-1	TRBV30
CASSTQGFTFFDEQYF	TRBJ2-7	TRBV28
CASSEDGRGVYEQYF	TRBJ2-7	TRBV6-1
CASSPGTAQGTDTQYF	TRBJ2-3	TRBV5-1
CASSSRQGAEYGYTF	TRBJ1-2	TRBV5-4
CAWRPPGTNEQYF	TRBJ2-7	TRBV30
CASSIRQDTGELFF	TRBJ2-2	TRBV7-8
CASSPRTSGSNEQFF	TRBJ2-1	TRBV25-1
CASSLGGSLTHEQFF	TRBJ2-1	TRBV27
CASSPSPDAGELFF	TRBJ2-2	TRBV7-4
CASLGVWNTEAFF	TRBJ1-1	TRBV28
CASSRGQFDEQYF	TRBJ2-7	TRBV11-3